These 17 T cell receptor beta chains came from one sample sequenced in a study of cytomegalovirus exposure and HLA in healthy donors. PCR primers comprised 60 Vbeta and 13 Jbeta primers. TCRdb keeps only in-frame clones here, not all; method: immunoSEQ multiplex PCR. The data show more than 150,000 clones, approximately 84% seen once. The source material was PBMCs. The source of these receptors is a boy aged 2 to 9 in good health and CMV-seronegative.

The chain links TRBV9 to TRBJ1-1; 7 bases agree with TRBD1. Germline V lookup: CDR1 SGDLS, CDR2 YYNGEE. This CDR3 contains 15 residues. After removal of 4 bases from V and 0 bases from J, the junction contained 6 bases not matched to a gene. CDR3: CASSPTQGMNTEAFF. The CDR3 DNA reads TGTGCCAGCAGCCCGACACAGGGGATGAACACTGAAGCTTTCTTT.

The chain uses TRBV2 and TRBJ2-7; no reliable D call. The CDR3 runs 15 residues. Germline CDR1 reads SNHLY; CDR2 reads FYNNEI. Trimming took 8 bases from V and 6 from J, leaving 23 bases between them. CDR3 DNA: TGTGCCAGCTTATCTGAAAGAGGATCCATGGCCGAGCAGTACTTC. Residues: CASLSERGSMAEQYF.

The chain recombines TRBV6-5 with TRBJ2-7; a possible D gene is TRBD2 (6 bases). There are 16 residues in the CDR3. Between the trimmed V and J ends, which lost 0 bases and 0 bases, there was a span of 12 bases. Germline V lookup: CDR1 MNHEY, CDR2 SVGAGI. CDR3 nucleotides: TGTGCCAGCAGTTACTCGTCCGGGGAGGCCTCCTACGAGCAGTACTTC. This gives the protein CASSYSSGEASYEQYF.

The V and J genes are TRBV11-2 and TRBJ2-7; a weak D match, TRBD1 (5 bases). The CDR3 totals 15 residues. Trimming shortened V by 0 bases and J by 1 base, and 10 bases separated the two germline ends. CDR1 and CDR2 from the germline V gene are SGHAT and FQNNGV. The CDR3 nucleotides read TGTGCCAGCAGCTTAGACCGCGACAGATCCTACGAGCAGTACTTC. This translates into CASSLDRDRSYEQYF.

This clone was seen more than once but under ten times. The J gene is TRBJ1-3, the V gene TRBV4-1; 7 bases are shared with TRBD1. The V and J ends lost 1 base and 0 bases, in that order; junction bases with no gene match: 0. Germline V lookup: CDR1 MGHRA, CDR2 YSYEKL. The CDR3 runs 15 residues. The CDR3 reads CASSQGDSSGNTIYF. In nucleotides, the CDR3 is TGCGCCAGCAGCCAAGGGGACAGCTCTGGAAACACCATATATTTT.

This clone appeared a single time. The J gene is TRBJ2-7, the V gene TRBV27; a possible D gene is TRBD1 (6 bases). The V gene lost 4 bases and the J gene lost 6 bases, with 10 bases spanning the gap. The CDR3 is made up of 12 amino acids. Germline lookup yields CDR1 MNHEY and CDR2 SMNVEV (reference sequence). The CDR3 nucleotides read TGTGCCAGCAGTTCCGGGACACTCGAGCAGTACTTC. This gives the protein CASSSGTLEQYF.

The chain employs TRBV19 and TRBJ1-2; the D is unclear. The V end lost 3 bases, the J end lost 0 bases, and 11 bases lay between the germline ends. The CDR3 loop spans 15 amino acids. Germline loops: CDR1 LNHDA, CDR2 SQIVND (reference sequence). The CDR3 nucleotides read TGTGCCAGTAGTATCTCTCCGGGGTCTAACTATGGCTACACCTTC. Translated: CASSISPGSNYGYTF.

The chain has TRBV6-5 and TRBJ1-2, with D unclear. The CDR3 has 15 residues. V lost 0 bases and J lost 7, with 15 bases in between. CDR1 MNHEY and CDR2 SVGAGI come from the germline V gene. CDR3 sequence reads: CASSYSRGVGFGYTF. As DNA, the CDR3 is TGTGCCAGCAGTTACTCGCGCGGTGTCGGATTTGGCTACACCTTC.

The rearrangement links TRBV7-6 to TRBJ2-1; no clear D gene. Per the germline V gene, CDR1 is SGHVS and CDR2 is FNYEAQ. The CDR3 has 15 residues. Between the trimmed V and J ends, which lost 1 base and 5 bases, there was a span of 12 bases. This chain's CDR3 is CASSLVISSHNEQFF. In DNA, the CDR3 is TGTGCCAGCAGCTTAGTTATTAGCAGCCACAATGAGCAGTTCTTC. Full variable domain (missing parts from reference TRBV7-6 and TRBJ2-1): GAGVSQSPRYKVTKRGQDVALRCDPISGHVSLYWYRQALGQGPEFLTYFNYEAQQDKSGLPNDRFSAERPEGSISTLTIQRTEQRDSAMYRCASSLVISSHNEQFFGPGTRLTVL.

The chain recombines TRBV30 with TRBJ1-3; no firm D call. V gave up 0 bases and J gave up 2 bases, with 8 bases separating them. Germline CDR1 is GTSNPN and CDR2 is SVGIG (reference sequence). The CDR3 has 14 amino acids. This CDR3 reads CAWSVGGTGNTIYF. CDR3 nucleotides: TGTGCCTGGAGTGTCGGAGGGACTGGAAACACCATATATTTT.

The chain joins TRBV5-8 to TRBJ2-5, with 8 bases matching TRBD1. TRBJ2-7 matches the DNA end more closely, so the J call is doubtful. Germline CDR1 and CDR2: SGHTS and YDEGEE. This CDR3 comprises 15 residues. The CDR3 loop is CASSLAPDRAYEQYF. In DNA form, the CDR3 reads TGTGCCAGCAGCTTGGCCCCGGACAGGGCCTACGAGCAGTACTTC.

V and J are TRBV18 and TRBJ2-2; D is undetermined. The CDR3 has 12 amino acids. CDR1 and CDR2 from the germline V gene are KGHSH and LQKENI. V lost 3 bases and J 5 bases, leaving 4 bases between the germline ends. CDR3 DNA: TGTGCCAGCTCACCCGGGACCGGGGAGCTGTTTTTT. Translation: CASSPGTGELFF. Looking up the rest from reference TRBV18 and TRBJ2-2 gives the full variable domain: NAGVMQNPRHLVRRRGQEARLRCSPMKGHSHVYWYRQLPEEGLKFMVYLQKENIIDESGMPKERFSAEFPKEGPSILRIQQVVRGDSAAYFCASSPGTGELFFGEGSRLTVL.

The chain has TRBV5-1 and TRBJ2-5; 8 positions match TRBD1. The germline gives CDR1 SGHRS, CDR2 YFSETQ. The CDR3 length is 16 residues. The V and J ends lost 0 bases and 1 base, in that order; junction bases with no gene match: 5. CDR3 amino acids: CASSLGGQVRQETQYF. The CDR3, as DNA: TGCGCCAGCAGCTTGGGGGGACAGGTGCGCCAAGAGACCCAGTACTTC.

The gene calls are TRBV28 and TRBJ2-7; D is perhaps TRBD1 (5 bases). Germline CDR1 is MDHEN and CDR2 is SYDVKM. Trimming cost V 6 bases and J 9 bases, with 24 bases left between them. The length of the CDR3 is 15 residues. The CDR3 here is CASRKLGQQDGRQYF. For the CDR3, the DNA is TGTGCCAGCAGAAAACTGGGGCAACAGGACGGTCGGCAGTACTTC. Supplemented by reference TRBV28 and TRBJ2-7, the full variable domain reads DVKVTQSSRYLVKRTGEKVFLECVQDMDHENMFWYRQDPGLGLRLIYFSYDVKMKEKGDIPEGYSVSREKKERFSLILESASTNQTSMYLCASRKLGQQDGRQYFGPGTRLTVT.

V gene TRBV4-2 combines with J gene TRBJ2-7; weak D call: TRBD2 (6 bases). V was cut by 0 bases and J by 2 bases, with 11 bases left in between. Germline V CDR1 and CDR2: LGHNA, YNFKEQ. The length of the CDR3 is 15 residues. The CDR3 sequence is CASSQDWEATYEQYF. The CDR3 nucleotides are TGTGCCAGCAGCCAAGATTGGGAGGCCACCTACGAGCAGTACTTC.

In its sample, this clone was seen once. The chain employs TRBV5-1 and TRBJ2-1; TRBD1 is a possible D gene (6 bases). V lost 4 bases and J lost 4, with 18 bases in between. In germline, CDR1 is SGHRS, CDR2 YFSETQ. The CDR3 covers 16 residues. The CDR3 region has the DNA TGCGCCAGCAGCCAGATAGACGGGACACCTTACAATGAGCAGTTCTTC. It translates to CASSQIDGTPYNEQFF. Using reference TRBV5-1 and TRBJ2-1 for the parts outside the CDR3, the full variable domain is KAGVTQTPRYLIKTRGQQVTLSCSPISGHRSVSWYQQTPGQGLQFLFEYFSETQRNKGNFPGRFSGRQFSNSRSEMNVSTLELGDSALYLCASSQIDGTPYNEQFFGPGTRLTVL.

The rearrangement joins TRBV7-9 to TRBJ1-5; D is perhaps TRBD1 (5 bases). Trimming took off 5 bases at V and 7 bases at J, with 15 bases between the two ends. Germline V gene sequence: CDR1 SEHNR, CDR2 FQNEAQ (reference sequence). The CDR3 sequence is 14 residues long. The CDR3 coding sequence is TGTGCCAGCAGCCCTTTAGGGGTGGACCAGCCCCAGCATTTT. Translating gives CASSPLGVDQPQHF. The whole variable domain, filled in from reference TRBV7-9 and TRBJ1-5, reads DTGVSQNPRHKITKRGQNVTFRCDPISEHNRLYWYRQTLGQGPEFLTYFQNEAQLEKSRLLSDRFSAERPKGSFSTLEIQRTEQGDSAMYLCASSPLGVDQPQHFGDGTRLSIL.